This entry lists 17 T cell receptor beta chains sequenced from one sample in a study of human T cells and chemical hapten exposure. TCRdb redid the calling of the RACE reads with MiXCR, one entry per CDR3 protein. The table includes approximately 82,000 distinct CDR3 sequences, roughly 10% detected once. As to time point: patch test 1, 2 weeks after DPC sensitization. Treatment defined: therapeutic diphenylcyclopropenone sensitization with weekly scalp DPC. The sample in question was whole blood, obtained in connection with sensitization to the hapten diphenylcyclopropenone (DPC). All receptors derive from a man aged 35 to 55 with alopecia areata. Some clones in this sample may be carry-over from other donors' samples.

This clonotype was seen ten or more times. This chain uses TRBV6-5 with TRBJ1-4; D perhaps matches TRBD1 (5 bases). There are 16 residues in the CDR3. The germline gives CDR1 MNHEY, CDR2 SVGAGI. V lost 0 bases and J lost 8, with 16 bases in between. Here the CDR3 DNA reads TGTGCCAGCAGTTACTCCTACCGGGACTGGGGAGAAAAACTGTTTTTT. It specifies CASSYSYRDWGEKLFF.

This chain connects TRBV28 to TRBJ2-1, with TRBD1 as a possible D gene (7 bases). The CDR3 sequence is 17 residues long. The germline gives CDR1 MDHEN, CDR2 SYDVKM. V lost 5 bases and J 6 bases, leaving 23 bases between the germline ends. In nucleotides, the CDR3 is TGTGCCAGCAGTGGCTACAGGGGCGCGGGGACGGGCAATGAGCAGTTCTTC. This translates into CASSGYRGAGTGNEQFF.

On this clonotype itself: The final CDR3 position lacks the conserved phenylalanine or tryptophan, pointing to a likely read error. The DNA is left out, because the CDR3 cannot be placed on it with certainty; the CDR3 is given as TCRdb lists it. This chain joins TRBV9 and TRBJ2-7; the D segment call TRBD1 is taken from the table without a DNA check. The CDR3 is 12 residues long, ends included. CDR1 is SGDLS and CDR2 is YYNGEE in the germline V gene. CDR3 region: CASSSRFRQGAP.

The chain uses TRBV4-2 and TRBJ1-1; D not certain. V was clipped by 3 bases and J by 5 bases, with 10 bases between them. Germline CDR1 reads LGHNA; CDR2 reads YNFKEQ. The CDR3 has 13 amino acids. CDR3 region: CASSQPQGTEAFF. The CDR3 DNA is TGTGCCAGCAGCCAGCCCCAAGGAACTGAAGCTTTCTTT.

This clonotype has only a few counts. The chain has TRBV4-2 and TRBJ2-7; D is perhaps TRBD2 (5 bases). CDR1 is LGHNA, CDR2 YNFKEQ, per germline. V was cut by 0 bases and J by 0 bases, with 9 bases left in between. The CDR3 has 15 residues. Written as DNA, the CDR3 is TGTGCCAGCAGCCAAGATCGGGGTTTCTCCTACGAGCAGTACTTC. Translation gives CASSQDRGFSYEQYF.

This clonotype was detected ten times or more. The chain uses TRBV6-2 or TRBV6-3 and TRBJ1-5, with a tentative D call TRBD1 (6 bases). Germline V gene lookup returns CDR1 MNHEY and CDR2 SVGEGT. This CDR3 has 13 amino acids. The ends were cut back, 6 bases at V and 4 bases at J, with 10 bases in the middle. In DNA form, the CDR3 reads TGTGCCAGCAGGGACAGACCGAATCAGCCCCAGCATTTT. It codes for CASRDRPNQPQHF.

Note on this clonotype: Mismatch with germline at one junction end may stem from a read error. The chain has TRBV9 and TRBJ2-5; D unresolved. The V gene's germline CDR1 is SGDLS and CDR2 YYNGEE. The length of the CDR3 is 15 residues. Written as DNA, the CDR3 is TGTGCCAGCAGCACCAGTTCTAGATACCAAGAGACCCAGTGCTTC. This gives the protein CASSTSSRYQETQCF.

This chain uses TRBV18 with TRBJ2-7; 7 nucleotides match TRBD2. CDR3 length: 15 amino acids. With 1 base clipped from V and 2 bases from J, the junction kept 5 bases outside the gene matches. Germline V gene data show CDR1 as KGHSH and CDR2 as LQKENI. The DNA of the CDR3 is TGTGCCAGCTCACCACAACCCGGGACTACCTACGAGCAGTACTTC. Protein: CASSPQPGTTYEQYF.

This clonotype was recorded at least ten times. Here the CDR3 reads CASFPPGYQRDTEAFF. The CDR3, as DNA: TGTGCCAGCTTCCCGCCGGGGTACCAAAGGGACACTGAAGCTTTCTTT. V usage is TRBV28 and J usage is TRBJ1-1; D is unclear. The germline V and J ends were trimmed by 8 bases and 3 bases, with 22 bases remaining between them. The CDR3 length is 16 residues. CDR1 is MDHEN and CDR2 is SYDVKM in the germline V gene.

The sample holds many counts of this clonotype. V usage is TRBV7-6 and J usage is TRBJ2-3, with 11 bases aligning to TRBD2. The CDR3 totals 16 residues. V lost 5 bases, J lost 2 bases, and 6 bases stayed unmatched. Germline V gives CDR1 SGHVS, CDR2 FNYEAQ. The CDR3 DNA is TGTGCCAGCAGCCCGGGACTAGCGGAAGCCACAGATACGCAGTATTTT. Translated, it gives CASSPGLAEATDTQYF.

The V and J genes are TRBV19 and TRBJ2-7; 9 nucleotides agree with TRBD2. CDR1 LNHDA and CDR2 SQIVND come from the germline V gene (reference sequence). V dropped 8 bases and J dropped 2; count of bases not matched to a gene: 13. CDR3 length: 16 residues. This CDR3 reads CASSTGVAGGTYEQYF. The CDR3 DNA reads as TGTGCCAGTTCTACAGGGGTGGCGGGAGGGACCTACGAGCAGTACTTC. Together with reference TRBV19 and TRBJ2-7, the CDR3 gives the full variable domain: DGGITQSPKYLFRKEGQNVTLSCEQNLNHDAMYWYRQDPGQGLRLIYYSQIVNDFQKGDIAEGYSVSREKKESFPLTVTSAQKNPTAFYLCASSTGVAGGTYEQYFGPGTRLTVT.

This clonotype was seen only a few times. The gene calls are TRBV7-9 and TRBJ2-4; D ambiguous. Germline CDR1 is SEHNR and CDR2 is FQNEAQ (reference sequence). V was shortened by 0 bases and J by 7 bases, with 10 bases between the two germline ends. CDR3 size: 14 residues. CDR3 in amino acids: CASSLATEANIQYF. CDR3 sequence (DNA): TGTGCCAGCAGCTTAGCGACGGAAGCTAACATTCAGTACTTC.

In its sample, this clonotype was seen a few times. This sequence joins TRBV9 and TRBJ2-3; 8 bases align to TRBD2. The CDR3 length is 18 residues. Trimming removed 5 bases from V and 4 bases from J; junction bases left unmatched: 18. From germline, CDR1 is SGDLS and CDR2 YYNGEE. CDR3 coding DNA: TGTGCCAGCAGGGTCCAGTTGGCGGGAGGCCGGGCATCAGATACGCAGTATTTT. Protein product: CASRVQLAGGRASDTQYF.

This clonotype was seen only a few times. V gene TRBV11-2 combines with J gene TRBJ1-2, with D unclear. This CDR3 contains 12 residues. Trimming shortened V by 4 bases and J by 8 bases, and 11 bases separated the two germline ends. From germline, CDR1 is SGHAT and CDR2 FQNNGV. The CDR3 sequence is CASSSGERGYTF. The CDR3 bases are TGTGCCAGCAGCTCCGGGGAGCGGGGCTACACCTTC. The whole variable domain, remainder taken from reference TRBV11-2 and TRBJ1-2, is EAGVAQSPRYKIIEKRQSVAFWCNPISGHATLYWYQQILGQGPKLLIQFQNNGVVDDSQLPKDRFSAERLKGVDSTLKIQPAKLEDSAVYLCASSSGERGYTFGSGTRLTVV.

This clonotype occurred a few times. The V and J genes are TRBV14 and TRBJ2-5, with TRBD2 matching over 9 bases. The CDR3 is 18 residues long. The J segment lost 5 bases and the V segment lost 4 bases, leaving 17 bases of the junction unmatched. Germline-derived CDR1 and CDR2 are SGHDN and FVKESK. The CDR3 DNA reads as TGTGCCAGCAGCCTCCAAAGGGCTGCGGGAGGGCCATTGGAGACCCAGTACTTC. Encoded protein: CASSLQRAAGGPLETQYF.

This clonotype was counted a few times. The chain recombines TRBV20-1 with TRBJ2-1; maybe TRBD2 (5 bases). Between the trimmed V and J ends, which lost 3 bases and 0 bases, there was a span of 15 bases. The CDR3 totals 16 residues. Germline V gene sequence: CDR1 DFQATT, CDR2 SNEGSKA (reference sequence). DNA of the CDR3: TGCAGTGCTAGCGGGCTAGCTCATAGCTCCTACAATGAGCAGTTCTTC. Protein product: CSASGLAHSSYNEQFF.

The sample holds a few counts of this clonotype. The chain uses TRBV6-2 or TRBV6-3 and TRBJ2-1; possible D gene TRBD1, 6 bases. Germline V gene data show CDR1 as MNHEY and CDR2 as SVGEGT. V lost 5 bases and J lost 4, with 12 bases in between. The CDR3 spans 14 residues. Here the CDR3 DNA reads TGTGCCAGCAGTACCCCGACAGGATACAATGAGCAGTTCTTC. Translating gives CASSTPTGYNEQFF.